This is a list of T cell receptor beta chains from one sample in a study of technical replicates of blood from a handful of donors. Libraries were prepared by immunoSEQ multiplex PCR; TCRdb keeps only in-frame clonotypes and omits some of them. The sample yields under 80,000 clones, just under 97% seen once. The sequenced sample consisted of T cells isolated from PBMCs. Receptors were obtained from a human donor in good health. CDR3s include the opening cysteine and the closing phenylalanine or tryptophan. The D gene is left open where the match is weak. The listing skips clone size in some rows; elsewhere it reads once, few, many or a size class.

.	TRBV11-2	.	TRBJ2-3	TGTGCCAGCAGGAGGGATCAGCCCCATACGCAGTATTTT	CASRRDQPHTQYF
TRBD1	TRBV2	once	TRBJ2-6	TGTGCCAGCAGCAGAGGGACAGGGACTGGGGCCAACGTTCTGACTTTC	CASSRGTGTGANVLTF
.	TRBV6-5	once	TRBJ1-3	TGTGCCAGCAGTAGAGACTTGTGGGGAAACACCATATATTTT	CASSRDLWGNTIYF
.	TRBV27	.	TRBJ1-6	TGTGCCAGCAGCCAGGGCCCCTATAATTCACCCCTCCACTTT	CASSQGPYNSPLHF
TRBD2	TRBV4-2	.	TRBJ2-1	TGTGCCAGCAGCCAAGAGTTAGGAGCGGGAGGGTTGGATGAGCAGTTCTTC	CASSQELGAGGLDEQFF
TRBD1	TRBV30	.	TRBJ1-2	TGTGCCTGGAAACCCACTGACAGGGGGTTGAGTGGCTACACCTTC	CAWKPTDRGLSGYTF
TRBD2	TRBV4-1	.	TRBJ2-1	TGCGCCAGCAGCCAAGATTTCAGTGGGAGGGTAAATGAGCAGTTCTTC	CASSQDFSGRVNEQFF
TRBD1	TRBV5-1	.	TRBJ1-1	TGCGCCAGCAGCTTGGCGGGGACAGGGCCCACTGAAGCTTTCTTT	CASSLAGTGPTEAFF
.	TRBV5-8	.	TRBJ1-2	TGTGCCAGCAGTAAAACTCCGACAGTTGGCTACACCTTC	CASSKTPTVGYTF
TRBD2	TRBV4-1	.	TRBJ2-2	TGCGCCAGCACCTTTAGCGGGGGGACGAACACCGGGGAGCTGTTTTTT	CASTFSGGTNTGELFF
.	TRBV4-1	.	TRBJ1-5	TGCGCCAGCAGCCAAGACAGGAACAATCAGCCCCAGCATTTT	CASSQDRNNQPQHF
.	TRBV19	.	TRBJ1-1	TGTGCCAGTAGTATCGGGGGTTACACTGAAGCTTTCTTT	CASSIGGYTEAFF
.	TRBV18	once	TRBJ1-1	TGTGCCAGCTCCCCGATCTCCGGGGTGAACACTGAAGCTTTCTTT	CASSPISGVNTEAFF
.	TRBV29-1	.	TRBJ2-1	TGCAGCGTTGGGCCCCCTCTAGCTTATTACAATAAGCAGTTCTTC	CSVGPPLAYYNKQFF
TRBD1	TRBV11-3	.	TRBJ2-1	TGTGCCAGCAGCTCATACCGGGACAGGGTCCACAATGAGCAGTTCTTC	CASSSYRDRVHNEQFF
.	TRBV14	.	TRBJ1-2	TGTGCCAGCAGCCAAGTTCAGTTGGGAGCGGGTGGCTACACCTTC	CASSQVQLGAGGYTF
TRBD1	TRBV5-6	.	TRBJ1-2	TGTGCCAGCAGCTTGCAGGGGGCATGGTATGGCTACACCTTC	CASSLQGAWYGYTF
TRBD1	TRBV25-1	.	TRBJ1-1	TGTGCCAGCAGTGACCCGACAGGGGGAAACACTGAAGCTTTCTTT	CASSDPTGGNTEAFF
.	TRBV4-1	.	TRBJ2-7	TGCGCCAGCAGCCCGACTAAGAACCGCTACGAGCAGTACTTC	CASSPTKNRYEQYF
TRBD1	TRBV2	.	TRBJ1-6	TGTGCCAGCGAATACGACAGGGGGCATAATTCACCCCTCCACTTT	CASEYDRGHNSPLHF
TRBD2	TRBV5-4	.	TRBJ2-7	TGTGCCAGCAGCTGGGGACTAGCGGGCTACGAGCAGTACTTC	CASSWGLAGYEQYF
TRBD1	TRBV10-1	.	TRBJ1-2	TGCGCCAGCAGTGAGTGGGGGGACAGGGAGCCATTCTATGGCTACACCTTC	CASSEWGDREPFYGYTF
.	TRBV11-2	.	TRBJ1-1	TGTGCCAGCAGCTTAGATAGGGTTCGGGGACAACTGAACACTGAAGCTTTCTTT	CASSLDRVRGQLNTEAFF
.	TRBV6-5	.	TRBJ2-7	TGTGCCAGCAGTCACCGGGACTCCTACGAGCAGTACTTC	CASSHRDSYEQYF
TRBD1	TRBV29-1	.	TRBJ2-3	TGCAGCGTTGCCGCCGGGACAGGGGCAGATACGCAGTATTTT	CSVAAGTGADTQYF
.	TRBV2	.	TRBJ2-5	TGTGCCAGCGAGAGACCCGCCTCGGGAGAGACCCAGTACTTC	CASERPASGETQYF
TRBD1	TRBV2	.	TRBJ1-4	TGTGCCAGCAGTGTCCGGACAGGGGTTGAAAAACTGTTTTTT	CASSVRTGVEKLFF
TRBD1	TRBV5-4	.	TRBJ1-3	TGTGCCAGCAGCTTATCAGGGGGCCTCTCTGGAAACACCATATATTTT	CASSLSGGLSGNTIYF
.	TRBV28	.	TRBJ2-5	TGTGCCAGCAGTTTCGTGGGGGGATCGAAGACCCAGTACTTC	CASSFVGGSKTQYF
TRBD1	TRBV19	.	TRBJ2-7	TGTGCCAGTACCTTTGGGACAGGGGGCGTCTACGAGCAGTACTTC	CASTFGTGGVYEQYF
.	TRBV5-6	.	TRBJ1-1	TGTGCCAGCAGCTTGGGGCAGGCCGAAGCTTTCTTT	CASSLGQAEAFF
TRBD2	TRBV28	.	TRBJ2-3	TGTGCCAGCAGTTCACCGCGGGAGGGTGGGACAGATACGCAGTATTTT	CASSSPREGGTDTQYF
TRBD2	TRBV9	.	TRBJ2-3	TGTGCCAGCAGCACTAGCGGGGGGGGTCCAGATACGCAGTATTTT	CASSTSGGGPDTQYF
.	TRBV7-9	.	TRBJ1-1	TGTGCCAGCAGCCCGAAAATACACCCGAACACTGAAGCTTTCTTT	CASSPKIHPNTEAFF
.	TRBV6-5	.	TRBJ1-1	TGTGCCAGCAGCAAATGGAACAGAGACACTGAAGCTTTCTTT	CASSKWNRDTEAFF
TRBD1	TRBV5-1	.	TRBJ2-1	TGCGCCAGCACCCCGGGACAGGGTCCCAATGAGCAGTTCTTC	CASTPGQGPNEQFF
.	TRBV27	.	TRBJ2-1	TGTGCCAGCAGTTTACCTCCCCATAAAGTCGGAGGGCCTTGGGAGCAGTTCTTC	CASSLPPHKVGGPWEQFF
.	TRBV30	.	TRBJ2-4	TGTGCCGCCTCGCAGGGCCCCCAAAACATTCAGTACTTC	CAASQGPQNIQYF
.	TRBV6-4	.	TRBJ1-2	TGTGCCAGCAGTCCGGAGAGCCTGGGTGGCTACACCTTC	CASSPESLGGYTF
TRBD1	TRBV19	.	TRBJ1-5	TGTGCCAGTAGGCCGGATGGGACAGCGGGCCAGCCCCAGCATTTT	CASRPDGTAGQPQHF